This T cell receptor beta chain appears in the sequencing data of a study of blood T cell repertoires in COVID-19. Germline lookup yields CDR1 LNHDA and CDR2 SQIVND (reference sequence). This CDR3 has 17 amino acids. The ends were cut back, 0 bases at V and 1 base at J, with 16 bases in the middle. Some clones are missing from TCRdb's copy, which holds only in-frame ones; the method was immunoSEQ multiplex PCR. The data show around 140,000 clones, with around 84% seen just once and 2% to 3% held by the top ten. The chain uses TRBV19 and TRBJ2-7; D might be TRBD1 (7 bases). This sequence was found in a man aged 40-49 years with acute COVID-19. Sequences were obtained from PBMCs or T cells enriched from blood (not recorded which). The CDR3 reads CASSIEQTGEVSYEQYF. In DNA, the CDR3 is TGTGCCAGTAGTATAGAACAAACAGGGGAGGTTTCCTACGAGCAGTACTTC.